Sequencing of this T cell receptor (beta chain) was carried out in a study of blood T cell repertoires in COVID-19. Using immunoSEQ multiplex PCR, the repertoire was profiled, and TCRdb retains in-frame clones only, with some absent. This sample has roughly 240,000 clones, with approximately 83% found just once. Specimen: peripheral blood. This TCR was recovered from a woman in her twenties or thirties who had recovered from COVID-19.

CDR3 in amino acids: CATQTNAGDMTQYF. The CDR3, as DNA: TGTGCCACTCAGACTAATGCGGGGGACATGACCCAGTACTTC. The rearrangement uses TRBV10-3 and TRBJ2-5; possibly TRBD2 for D (7 bases). Germline CDR1 is ENHRY and CDR2 is SYGVKD. V shed 10 bases and J shed 7 bases, with 22 bases lying between them. The CDR3 has 14 amino acids.